Each of the 29 T cell receptor beta chains below was sequenced from the same sample in a study of CXCR3-negative and CXCR3-positive naive CD8 T cells (dated by TCRdb to about 2019). What the authors observed across the whole study: Compared with CXCR3-negative naive cells, CXCR3-positive naive cells had TRB CDR3s with higher hydrophobicity (lower Kidera factor 4), lower energy, and higher strength and volume indices.

Sequencing relied on a NextSeq 550. The Human TCR Profiling Kit (MiLaboratory) was used to make UMI-labeled 5' RACE TRB cDNA libraries. TCRdb reanalyzed the reads, keeping one entry per CDR3 protein sequence and omitting DNA. The table for this sample lists approximately 90,000 distinct CDR3 sequences. The biggest ten clones account for approximately 0.54% of the sample. The antigens for these receptors are not known. The specimen was naive CXCR3+ CD8+ T cells from blood. The cell subset or site label corresponds to: CD45RO-CCR7+CD27+CD95- naive CD8+ T cells expressing CXCR3 (TNR3+). Source of these receptors: a human donor in good health. Some clones in this sample may be carry-over from other donors' samples.

The chain is built from TRBV14 and TRBJ1-2; TCRdb proposes TRBD1, but this gene call is untestable without DNA. The CDR3 has 15 residues. Germline V CDR1 and CDR2: SGHDN, FVKESK. The CDR3 reads CASSRRTATFTGYTF.

The chain uses TRBV24-1 and TRBJ2-2; lacking DNA, the TRBD1 call made by TCRdb goes unchecked. CDR1 is KGHDR and CDR2 is SFDVKD in the germline V gene. The CDR3 is 18 residues long. The CDR3 reads CATSDFLTGGEGTGELFF.

The genes are TRBV9 and TRBJ1-1; the D call from TCRdb, TRBD1, cannot be confirmed without DNA. CDR1 and CDR2 from the germline V gene are SGDLS and YYNGEE. This CDR3 comprises 15 residues. CDR3: CASSVEGDPYTEAFF.

The V call is TRBV28, the J call TRBJ1-1; TCRdb's D call of TRBD1 is untestable without DNA. Germline CDR1 reads MDHEN; CDR2 reads SYDVKM. The CDR3 is 13 amino acids. This CDR3 reads CASSLWGDLSAFF.

The rearrangement joins TRBV28 to TRBJ1-2; TCRdb's D gene call, TRBD1, goes unchecked for lack of DNA. Germline lookup yields CDR1 MDHEN and CDR2 SYDVKM. This CDR3 spans 12 amino acids. The chain's CDR3 is CASSGDTGGYTF.

The V call is TRBV21-1, the J call TRBJ1-4. TRBV21-1 is listed as a pseudogene. The CDR3 is 16 amino acids. The CDR3 region is CASSKVGVGEDEKLFF.

The chain recombines TRBV7-2 with TRBJ2-3; without DNA, the TCRdb call of TRBD2 cannot be checked. This CDR3 contains 16 residues. The germline V gene has CDR1 SGHTA and CDR2 FQGNSA. CDR3 amino acids: CASSLNSGRATDTQYF.

This chain links TRBV28 with TRBJ2-1; the D call from TCRdb, TRBD1, cannot be confirmed without DNA. The CDR3 sequence is 16 residues long. CDR1 and CDR2 from the germline V gene are MDHEN and SYDVKM. The CDR3 is CASSFRTGVVYNEQFF.

This chain joins TRBV6-4 and TRBJ2-1; without DNA, the TCRdb call of TRBD2 cannot be checked. Germline CDR1 is MRHNA and CDR2 is SNTAGT. CDR3 length: 15 amino acids. The CDR3: CASRNEGSGYNEQFF.

The rearrangement joins TRBV14 to TRBJ2-1; lacking DNA, the TRBD1 call made by TCRdb goes unchecked. Per the germline V gene, CDR1 is SGHDN and CDR2 is FVKESK. This CDR3 comprises 15 residues. The CDR3 is CASTETSAAPDEQFF.

This rearrangement joins TRBV23-1 to TRBJ2-7. TRBV23-1 belongs to the ORF category, with a function that is uncertain. The CDR3 has 15 amino acids. The CDR3 loop is CATDISAGNSYEQYF.

V gene TRBV3-1 combines with J gene TRBJ2-7; the D call of TRBD2 rests on TCRdb alone, since no DNA is present to check it. This CDR3 is 14 amino acids long. The germline gives CDR1 LGHDT, CDR2 YNNKEL (reference sequence). The CDR3 loop is CASSPGTSGYEQYF.

The chain employs TRBV6-5 and TRBJ2-2; the D call from TCRdb, TRBD1, cannot be confirmed without DNA. Looked up from germline, CDR1 is MNHEY and CDR2 is SVGAGI. The CDR3 consists of 15 residues. The CDR3 is CASSDPTGGTGELFF.

The chain employs TRBV4-2 and TRBJ2-7. This CDR3 is 13 amino acids long. The V gene's germline CDR1 is LGHNA and CDR2 YNFKEQ. The CDR3 protein is CASSLDPSYEQYF.

CDR3 sequence: CASSPLGGPKNIQYF. V usage is TRBV7-9 and J usage is TRBJ2-4; without DNA, the TCRdb call of TRBD1 cannot be checked. This CDR3 is built from 15 residues. Germline V lookup: CDR1 SEHNR, CDR2 FQNEAQ (reference sequence).

This CDR3 is CARRQGWVANYGYTF. The genes are TRBV19 and TRBJ1-2; TCRdb designates TRBD1, a call that cannot be tested without DNA. The V gene's germline CDR1 is LNHDA and CDR2 SQIVND (reference sequence). The CDR3 is 15 amino acids. The complete variable domain, with remaining parts taken from reference TRBV19 and TRBJ1-2, reads DGGITQSPKYLFRKEGQNVTLSCEQNLNHDAMYWYRQDPGQGLRLIYYSQIVNDFQKGDIAEGYSVSREKKESFPLTVTSAQKNPTAFYLCARRQGWVANYGYTFGSGTRLTVV.

The rearrangement uses TRBV7-3 and TRBJ2-1; no DNA is available, so the TRBD2 call from TCRdb remains unchecked. The germline CDR1 and CDR2 sequences are SGHTA and FQGTGA. The CDR3 has 17 residues. The CDR3 region is CASSPRLAGSSYNEQFF.

V usage is TRBV27 and J usage is TRBJ2-7. Germline V CDR1 and CDR2: MNHEY, SMNVEV (reference sequence). The CDR3 totals 13 residues. The CDR3 protein is CASSLTSRYEQYF.

This chain uses TRBV7-2 with TRBJ2-5; absent DNA, TCRdb's TRBD2 call cannot be checked. Germline loops: CDR1 SGHTA, CDR2 FQGNSA. This CDR3 spans 16 amino acids. This CDR3 is CASSLTQRGSRETQYF.

The chain joins TRBV28 to TRBJ2-3. CDR3 length: 13 amino acids. Germline V gives CDR1 MDHEN, CDR2 SYDVKM. The CDR3 here is CASSPVRTDTQYF.

The rearrangement links TRBV7-3 to TRBJ2-1; TCRdb lists TRBD2, though no DNA is available to test this call. CDR1 is SGHTA and CDR2 is FQGTGA in the germline V gene. This CDR3 spans 15 amino acids. The CDR3 region is CASSLSAGTYNEQFF.

V is TRBV28 and J is TRBJ2-3; no DNA is available, so the TRBD2 call from TCRdb remains unchecked. This CDR3 has 17 amino acids. Germline V CDR1 and CDR2: MDHEN, SYDVKM. CDR3 in amino acids: CASSNPRLAGDTDTQYF. The variable domain in full, with the rest retrieved from reference TRBV28 and TRBJ2-3, is DVKVTQSSRYLVKRTGEKVFLECVQDMDHENMFWYRQDPGLGLRLIYFSYDVKMKEKGDIPEGYSVSREKKERFSLILESASTNQTSMYLCASSNPRLAGDTDTQYFGPGTRLTVL.

The chain carries TRBV3-1 and TRBJ2-3. This CDR3 comprises 13 residues. Germline V gene sequence: CDR1 LGHDT, CDR2 YNNKEL (reference sequence). The CDR3 sequence: CASYNVGTDTQYF.

This sequence joins TRBV15 and TRBJ2-5; TCRdb's D call, TRBD2, is unchecked because there is no DNA. CDR1 is LNHNV, CDR2 YYDKDF, per germline (reference sequence). The CDR3 spans 19 residues. CDR3: CATSRPFIGTSGDQETQYF. The full variable domain, completed using reference TRBV15 and TRBJ2-5, is DAMVIQNPRYQVTQFGKPVTLSCSQTLNHNVMYWYQQKSSQAPKLLFHYYDKDFNNEADTPDNFQSRRPNTSFCFLDIRSPGLGDTAMYLCATSRPFIGTSGDQETQYFGPGTRLLVL.

The chain combines TRBV12-3 or TRBV12-4 with TRBJ2-7; TCRdb calls TRBD1, which cannot be checked without DNA. The CDR3 is 11 residues long. CDR3 protein: CASTTGDEQYF.

V usage is TRBV28 and J usage is TRBJ2-3; no DNA is available, so the TRBD2 call from TCRdb remains unchecked. The V gene's germline CDR1 is MDHEN and CDR2 SYDVKM. The CDR3 has 15 residues. CDR3 protein: CASITTRLSSGTQYF.

This chain connects TRBV6-2 or TRBV6-3 to TRBJ2-5; TCRdb calls TRBD2, which cannot be checked without DNA. Germline V gene lookup returns CDR1 MNHEY and CDR2 SVGEGT. The CDR3 contains 17 residues. This CDR3 is CASSSYASSGGGETQYF.

This chain joins TRBV28 and TRBJ2-7. CDR3 size: 12 residues. Germline V gene sequence: CDR1 MDHEN, CDR2 SYDVKM. CDR3 residues: CASKGPSYEQYF.

This chain links TRBV7-9 with TRBJ1-1. Per the germline V gene, CDR1 is SEHNR and CDR2 is FQNEAQ (reference sequence). The CDR3 has 15 amino acids. The CDR3 sequence: CASSLVDGMNTEAFF.